The T cell receptor beta chain described here comes from a study of blood T cells in healthy people across ages. Study-level findings and limits: Whereas aged donors had fewer naive CD4+ cells, long-lived donors had more of them and higher diversity.

The second PCR ran roughly 7 to 11 cycles with a sample-barcoded 5' primer and J-beta primers. Unique molecular identifiers of 12 random nucleotides labeled each cDNA. TCRdb reprocessed the 5' RACE reads with MiXCR, giving one entry per CDR3 protein. The sample holds 1.5 million or so distinct CDR3 sequences, 42% seen once. Donation came from healthy Caucasian individuals in Russia who were aged roughly 6 to 95. Comments on this clonotype: Its antigen remains unknown.

The CDR3 extends over 16 amino acids. Germline-derived CDR1 and CDR2 are MNHEY and SVGAGI. After removal of 0 bases from V and 5 bases from J, the junction contained 7 bases not matched to a gene. The TCR sequence derives from a woman under 30 in good health. Sequenced input: blood. The chain joins TRBV6-5 to TRBJ1-1, with 9 positions matching TRBD1. Here the CDR3 DNA reads TGTGCCAGCAGTTACTCGTACAGGGGGCGAGGAACTGAAGCTTTCTTT. Translation gives CASSYSYRGRGTEAFF.